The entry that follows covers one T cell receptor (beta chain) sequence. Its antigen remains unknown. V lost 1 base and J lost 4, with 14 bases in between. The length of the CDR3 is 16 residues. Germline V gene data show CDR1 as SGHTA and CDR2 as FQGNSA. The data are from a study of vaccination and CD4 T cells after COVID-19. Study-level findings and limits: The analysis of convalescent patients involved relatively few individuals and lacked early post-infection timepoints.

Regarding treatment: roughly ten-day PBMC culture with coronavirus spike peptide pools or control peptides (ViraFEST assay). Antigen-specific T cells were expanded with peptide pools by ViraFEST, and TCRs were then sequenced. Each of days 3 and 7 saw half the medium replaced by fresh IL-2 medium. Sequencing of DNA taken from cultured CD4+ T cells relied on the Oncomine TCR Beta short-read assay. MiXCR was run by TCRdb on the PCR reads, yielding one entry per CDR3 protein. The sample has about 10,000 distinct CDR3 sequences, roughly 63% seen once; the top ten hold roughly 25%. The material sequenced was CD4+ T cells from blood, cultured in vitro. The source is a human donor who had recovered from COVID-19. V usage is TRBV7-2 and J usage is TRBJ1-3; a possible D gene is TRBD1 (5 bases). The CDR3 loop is CASSLEGTLSGNTIYF. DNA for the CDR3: TGTGCCAGCAGCTTAGAGGGGACTTTATCGGGAAACACCATATATTTT.